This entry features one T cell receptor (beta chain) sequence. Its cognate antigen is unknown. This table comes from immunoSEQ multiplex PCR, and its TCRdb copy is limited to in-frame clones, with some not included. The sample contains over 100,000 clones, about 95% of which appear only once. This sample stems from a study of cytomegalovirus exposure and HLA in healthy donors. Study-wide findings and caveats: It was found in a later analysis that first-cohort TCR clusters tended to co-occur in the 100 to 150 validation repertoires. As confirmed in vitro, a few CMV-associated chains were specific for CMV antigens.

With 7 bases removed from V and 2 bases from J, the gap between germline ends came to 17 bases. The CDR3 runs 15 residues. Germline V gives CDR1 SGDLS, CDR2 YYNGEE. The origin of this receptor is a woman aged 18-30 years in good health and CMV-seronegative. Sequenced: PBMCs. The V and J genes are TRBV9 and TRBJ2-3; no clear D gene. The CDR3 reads CASGPYEKITDTQYF. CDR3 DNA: TGTGCCAGCGGGCCGTATGAGAAGATCACAGATACGCAGTATTTT.